These T cell receptor beta chains were read from a single sample in a study of cytomegalovirus exposure and HLA in healthy donors. Repertoires were generated with immunoSEQ multiplex PCR, while TCRdb's copy carries only in-frame clones and drops some. The sample lists 95,000 to 150,000 clones; around three quarters were seen once. Material: PBMCs. The receptors come from a woman between 50 and 59 years old in good health and CMV-seronegative. Each CDR3 is given with its conserved first and last residue. D genes are given only for firm matches. Rows give clone size only sometimes, using once, few, many, or a class for an expanded clone.

abundance | j_gene | v_gene | d_gene | CDR3nt | CDR3aa
once | TRBJ2-7 | TRBV6-5 | . | TGTGCCAGCTCCCCTGCAGGGGACCGCCGGTACGAGCAGTACTTC | CASSPAGDRRYEQYF
. | TRBJ2-5 | TRBV18 | . | TGTGCCAGCTCACCACCGGGGGGAGAGACCCAGTACTTC | CASSPPGGETQYF
. | TRBJ1-5 | TRBV19 | TRBD1 | TGTGCCAGTAGTCTCTCGGGACAGGGTGGTCAGCCCCAGCATTTT | CASSLSGQGGQPQHF
. | TRBJ1-1 | TRBV4-1 | . | TGCGCCAGCAGCCAAGGACAGAACACTGAAGCTTTCTTT | CASSQGQNTEAFF
. | TRBJ2-7 | TRBV4-3 | TRBD1 | TGCGCCAGCAGCCACGACAGGGGGGGCTCCTACGAGCAGTACTTC | CASSHDRGGSYEQYF
. | TRBJ2-7 | TRBV28 | TRBD2 | TGTGCCAGCAGTCCGGGACTAGCGGGCGAGAGCTCCTACGAGCAGTACTTC | CASSPGLAGESSYEQYF
. | TRBJ1-4 | TRBV19 | TRBD1 | TGTGCCAGTACCGCCAGGGACAGTAATGAAAAACTGTTTTTT | CASTARDSNEKLFF
. | TRBJ2-3 | TRBV11-3 | TRBD1 | TGTGCCAGCAGCCTCGGGACAGCTCCAGATACGCAGTATTTT | CASSLGTAPDTQYF
. | TRBJ2-2 | TRBV7-9 | TRBD2 | TGTGCCAGCAGCTCCTCATTACTGGCGGGAGGGCCAAACACCGGGGAGCTGTTTTTT | CASSSSLLAGGPNTGELFF
. | TRBJ1-6 | TRBV30 | TRBD1 | TGTGCCTGGAGTTTAATTGGACAGGGCTATAATTCACCCCTCCACTTT | CAWSLIGQGYNSPLHF
. | TRBJ2-1 | TRBV7-2 | TRBD1 | TGTGCCAGCAGCGCGCCGGGACAGATTCACAATGAGCAGTTCTTC | CASSAPGQIHNEQFF
. | TRBJ1-2 | TRBV9 | . | TGTGCTAGCAGCGTAGGACAGCTGAAGGATGGCTACACCTTC | CASSVGQLKDGYTF
. | TRBJ2-1 | TRBV15 | TRBD1 | TGTGCCACCACGATAGGGACAGACTACAATGAGCAGTTCTTC | CATTIGTDYNEQFF
. | TRBJ2-7 | TRBV7-9 | TRBD2 | TGTGCCAGCAGCCCAAAAGGGACTAGCGGAATATACGAGCAGTACTTC | CASSPKGTSGIYEQYF
. | TRBJ1-5 | TRBV6-1 | . | TGTGCCAGCAGTGAAATGACAGGATATAGCAATCAGCCCCAGCATTTT | CASSEMTGYSNQPQHF
once | TRBJ1-4 | TRBV18 | . | TGTGCCAGCTCACCAGGGAGTGGAAATGAAAAACTGTTTTTT | CASSPGSGNEKLFF
. | TRBJ2-1 | TRBV19 | . | TGTGCCAGTAGTATAGATCCCTGGTCTACGGGAGCCCCCCATGAGCAGTTCTTC | CASSIDPWSTGAPHEQFF
few | TRBJ2-3 | TRBV27 | . | TGTGCCAGCAGTTTATCGACTAGAGGCGTAGATACGCAGTATTTT | CASSLSTRGVDTQYF
. | TRBJ1-5 | TRBV6-4 | . | TGTGCCAGCAGTGAAACACGAAATCAGCCCCAGCATTTT | CASSETRNQPQHF
. | TRBJ1-1 | TRBV9 | TRBD1 | TGTGCCAGCAGCGGTAGCCCGGGACAGGGAGGTCTGGCGTTT | CASSGSPGQGGLAF
once | TRBJ1-1 | TRBV19 | . | TGTGCCAGTAGTATAGATGCAGGCCAGAACACTGAAGCTTTCTTT | CASSIDAGQNTEAFF
. | TRBJ2-7 | TRBV7-9 | TRBD2 | TGTGCCAGCAGCTTAGATGGGACTAGCGGGATCGAGCAGTACTTC | CASSLDGTSGIEQYF
. | TRBJ2-1 | TRBV6-5 | TRBD1 | TGTGCCAGCACCAGACCGGGACAGGGTGGCAATGAGCAGTTCTTC | CASTRPGQGGNEQFF
. | TRBJ2-7 | TRBV19 | TRBD2 | TGTGCCAGTAGTGTCAGCGGGAGGGCCTTCGAGCAGTACTTC | CASSVSGRAFEQYF
once | TRBJ1-1 | TRBV19 | . | TGTGCCAGTATGCGGGGGTTGGACACTGAAGCTTTCTTT | CASMRGLDTEAFF
. | TRBJ2-7 | TRBV7-6 | . | TGTGCCAGCAGCTTACGACAGACCTACGAGCAGTACTTC | CASSLRQTYEQYF
. | TRBJ2-3 | TRBV4-1 | . | TGCGCCAGCAGCCAATCGTTCCCCCGCACAGATACGCAGTATTTT | CASSQSFPRTDTQYF
. | TRBJ2-7 | TRBV5-1 | . | TGCGCCAGCAGGGAAACAGAAACCTACGAGCAGTACTTC | CASRETETYEQYF
once | TRBJ2-1 | TRBV27 | TRBD1 | TGTGCCAGCAGTTCAACCCGGGACAGGGGGCGCAATGAGCAGTTCTTC | CASSSTRDRGRNEQFF
. | TRBJ2-2 | TRBV30 | . | TGTGCCTGGAGTGTAGGAGGGGATACCGGGGAGCTGTTTTTT | CAWSVGGDTGELFF
. | TRBJ1-5 | TRBV28 | TRBD1 | TGTGCCAGCAGCGGGGCGGGGACAGTCAATCAGCCCCAGCATTTT | CASSGAGTVNQPQHF
. | TRBJ2-7 | TRBV30 | . | TGTGCCTGGACAGGGTACCGGTACGAGCAGTACTTC | CAWTGYRYEQYF
. | TRBJ1-2 | TRBV28 | . | TGTGCCAGCAGTTTATGGGTAGCCGGGGGTACTAACTATGGCTACACCTTC | CASSLWVAGGTNYGYTF
few | TRBJ2-5 | TRBV4-3 | TRBD2 | TGCGCCAGCAGCCAAGGACTAGCGGCACAAGAGACCCAGTACTTC | CASSQGLAAQETQYF
. | TRBJ2-1 | TRBV7-3 | TRBD2 | TGTGCCAGCAGCTCAGGACTAGCGGGAGCCTACAATGAGCAGTTCTTC | CASSSGLAGAYNEQFF
once | TRBJ2-7 | TRBV30 | TRBD1 | TGTGCCTGGAGTCCCCTATGGACAGGAGACTACGAGCAGTACTTC | CAWSPLWTGDYEQYF
. | TRBJ2-1 | TRBV7-9 | TRBD2 | TGTGCCAGCATCCCCGCTAGCGGGTATTACAATGAGCAGTTCTTC | CASIPASGYYNEQFF
. | TRBJ2-5 | TRBV27 | TRBD2 | TGTGCCAGCAGGCCCCTTGGACTAGCGGGAGAAGAGGAGTACTTC | CASRPLGLAGEEEYF
. | TRBJ2-1 | TRBV27 | . | TGTGCCAGCAGTTCTTTGGCTAGGGGGTCGGGTGAGCAGTTCTTC | CASSSLARGSGEQFF
. | TRBJ1-4 | TRBV7-9 | . | TGTGCCAGCAGCTTAGCGAGTATGGTCGCGAAACTGTTTTTT | CASSLASMVAKLFF
. | TRBJ1-2 | TRBV27 | TRBD1 | TGTGCCAGCAGTCGCCGCGGGACAGCAGAAGCTAACTATGGCTACACCTTC | CASSRRGTAEANYGYTF
few | TRBJ1-1 | TRBV7-2 | . | TGTGCCAGCAGCTTAGTCGGTAACACTGAAGCTTTCTTT | CASSLVGNTEAFF
. | TRBJ2-3 | TRBV2 | TRBD1 | TGTGCCAGCGGCGGACAGGGCGGTTTGGATACGCAGTATTTT | CASGGQGGLDTQYF
. | TRBJ2-1 | TRBV6-5 | TRBD1 | TGTGCCAGCAGTTACCCGGGACAGGGGAAGTTCTTC | CASSYPGQGKFF
. | TRBJ2-6 | TRBV4-2 | . | TGTGCCAGCAGGTACACAGGGTTGGGCGCTGGGGCCAACGTCCTGACTTTC | CASRYTGLGAGANVLTF
. | TRBJ1-2 | TRBV30 | . | TGTGCCTGGAGTCAGACAGGATTCTATGGCTACACCTTC | CAWSQTGFYGYTF
. | TRBJ2-7 | TRBV7-9 | . | TGTGCCAGCAGCTTAGTGATCGAGCCTTACGAGCAGTACTTC | CASSLVIEPYEQYF
few | TRBJ2-7 | TRBV7-9 | . | TGTTCCAGCAGCCTAAGTCCCAACTACGAGCAGTACTTC | CSSSLSPNYEQYF
. | TRBJ1-4 | TRBV19 | TRBD1 | TGTGCCAGTAGTATATCGACAGGGACTAATGAAAAACTGTTTTTT | CASSISTGTNEKLFF
. | TRBJ1-2 | TRBV28 | . | TGTGGACTATATAGCATTAACTATGGCTACACCTTC | CGLYSINYGYTF
. | TRBJ2-7 | TRBV19 | TRBD1 | TGTGCCAGTAGGGGACAGGCTACCTACGAGCAGTACTTC | CASRGQATYEQYF
. | TRBJ2-1 | TRBV9 | . | TGTGCCAGCAGCGTGGAGGACAATGAGCAGTTCTTC | CASSVEDNEQFF
. | TRBJ2-5 | TRBV30 | TRBD2 | TGTGCCTGGACCGCCGTCGGGGACTATCAAGAGACCCAGTACTTC | CAWTAVGDYQETQYF
. | TRBJ2-1 | TRBV29-1 | TRBD1 | TGCAGCATGTCGACAGGGGGCTTAGTAAATGAGCAGTTCTTC | CSMSTGGLVNEQFF
few | TRBJ2-7 | TRBV4-3 | . | TGCGCCAGCAGCCAAGGATTGAGGGCCGAGCAGTACTTC | CASSQGLRAEQYF
. | TRBJ2-7 | TRBV28 | TRBD2 | TGTGCCAGCAGGACTAGCGGGAGGGTTTACGAGCAGTACTTC | CASRTSGRVYEQYF
few | TRBJ2-5 | TRBV10-3 | TRBD2 | TGTGCCATCAAGGGAGCTAGCGGCACAGGAGAGACCCAGTACTTC | CAIKGASGTGETQYF